This T cell receptor beta chain appears in the sequencing data of a study of technical replicates of blood from a few donors. Produced via immunoSEQ multiplex PCR; TCRdb's table is partial and in-frame only. The sample has 60,000 to 80,000 clones; 91% are singletons. V shed 1 base, J shed 5 bases, and the junction held 8 bases outside the gene matches. The CDR3 is 15 residues long. CDR1 and CDR2 (germline): SGHTA, FQGNSA. This sequence originates from a human donor in good health. Some clones in this sample may be carry-over from other donors' samples. The chain carries TRBV7-2 and TRBJ2-7, with 7 nucleotides matching TRBD1. Sequencing was done on a sample of PBMCs. Here the CDR3 DNA reads TGTGCCAGCAGCTTAGACAGGGGAATAAATCACGAGCAGTACTTC. Amino acids: CASSLDRGINHEQYF.